This T cell receptor beta chain was recorded in a study of blood T cell repertoires in COVID-19. Germline V gene data show CDR1 as MNHEY and CDR2 as SVGEGT. The CDR3 sequence is 15 residues long. The authors' processing: Estimation of nucleated cell counts was performed using reference gene primer amplification. TCRdb's copy holds only in-frame clones and misses some; the assay was immunoSEQ multiplex PCR. The V and J calls and the clone size are those of that table, but D and trimming were determined from the DNA. The table includes around 72,000 clones, over 75% detected once. This clone was recorded only once. One junction end disagrees with the germline gene, perhaps due to a read error.

The TCR comes from a man between 65 and 79 years old with active or convalescent COVID-19. What was sequenced was peripheral blood. This chain connects TRBV6-2 or TRBV6-3 to TRBJ2-1; D not resolved. CDR3 region: CASSYAVRLYDEQFF. In DNA, the CDR3 is TGTGCCAGCAGTTATGCCGTCAGACTCTACGATGAGCAGTTCTTC.